A single sample gave rise to the 19 T cell receptor beta chains below, sequenced in a study of technical replicates of blood from a few donors. Assay used: immunoSEQ multiplex PCR; TCRdb lists only in-frame clones, some missing. The repertoire holds 65,000 to 85,000 clones, with roughly 98% as singletons. Sequenced material: T cells isolated from PBMCs. These receptors all stem from a human donor in good health.

The chain joins TRBV19 to TRBJ1-5; 9 nucleotides agree with TRBD1. The V and J ends lost 7 bases and 7 bases, in that order; junction bases with no gene match: 17. Germline lookup yields CDR1 LNHDA and CDR2 SQIVND (reference sequence). This CDR3 is 17 amino acids long. CDR3 amino acids: CASITRTGDFGFQPQHF. DNA for the CDR3: TGTGCCAGTATCACTCGGACAGGGGACTTCGGGTTCCAGCCCCAGCATTTT.

The chain has TRBV5-1 and TRBJ1-1, with D possibly being TRBD1 (6 bases). Between the trimmed V and J ends, which lost 7 bases and 6 bases, there was a span of 16 bases. Germline V gives CDR1 SGHRS, CDR2 YFSETQ. This CDR3 is built from 13 residues. CDR3 region: CASPPRGKAEAFF. The CDR3 coding sequence is TGCGCCAGCCCTCCGAGGGGGAAGGCTGAAGCTTTCTTT.

This chain uses TRBV29-1 with TRBJ2-1; no clear D. The CDR3 extends over 13 amino acids. Trimming removed 4 bases from V and 4 bases from J, with 11 bases in between. Germline assignment: CDR1 SQVTM and CDR2 ANQGSEA. The DNA of the CDR3 is TGCAGCGTTGGTGTTGAGAGTTACAATGAGCAGTTCTTC. Protein sequence: CSVGVESYNEQFF.

This sequence joins TRBV2 and TRBJ1-1; D ambiguous. The CDR3 consists of 14 residues. CDR1 is SNHLY, CDR2 FYNNEI, per germline. The germline V and J ends were trimmed by 2 bases and 0 bases, with 7 bases remaining between them. Here the CDR3 reads CASSEQLMNTEAFF. The DNA for the CDR3 is TGTGCCAGCAGTGAACAACTGATGAACACTGAAGCTTTCTTT.

The chain joins TRBV27 to TRBJ1-1; D ambiguous. The CDR3 totals 12 residues. V dropped 7 bases and J dropped 5 bases, with 11 bases sitting between them. Germline V lookup: CDR1 MNHEY, CDR2 SMNVEV (reference sequence). In DNA, the CDR3 is TGTGCCAGCACATCGGGGAGGACTGAAGCTTTCTTT. Encoded protein: CASTSGRTEAFF.

V and J are TRBV5-1 and TRBJ2-1; 14 nucleotides match TRBD2. Germline CDR1 reads SGHRS; CDR2 reads YFSETQ. This CDR3 has 16 amino acids. J was trimmed by 8 bases and V by 4 bases; bases with no gene match: 8. CDR3 coding DNA: TGCGCCAGCAGCCCCCGGACTAGCGGGGGGTTGGATGAGCAGTTCTTC. Translation: CASSPRTSGGLDEQFF.

The chain carries TRBV6-4 and TRBJ1-1; TRBD1 matches at 8 bases. Germline CDR1 reads MRHNA; CDR2 reads SNTAGT. With V trimmed by 2 bases and J by 2 bases, 1 base remained unmatched. This CDR3 region has 14 residues. The CDR3 loop reads CASSDQGANTEAFF. The CDR3 DNA reads as TGTGCCAGCAGTGACCAGGGGGCCAACACTGAAGCTTTCTTT.

This sequence joins TRBV6-1 and TRBJ2-7; TRBD2 might be the D (7 bases). CDR1 and CDR2 from the germline V gene are MNHNS and SASEGT. The CDR3 consists of 15 residues. V lost 3 bases, J lost 2 bases, and 14 bases lay in between. CDR3 bases: TGTGCCAGCAGTGAGAGGACCGGGGGGCCCTACGAGCAGTACTTC. Protein sequence: CASSERTGGPYEQYF.

The chain carries TRBV11-3 and TRBJ2-5; 7 positions match TRBD1. The CDR3 is 14 amino acids. The ends lost 5 bases at V and 4 bases at J; junction bases unmatched: 7. Germline values: CDR1 SGHNT, CDR2 YENEEA. Here the CDR3 DNA reads TGTGCCAGCAGCCCCACCCCAGGGGGAGAGACCCAGTACTTC. Translating it yields CASSPTPGGETQYF.

The genes are TRBV7-3 and TRBJ2-5, with D possibly matching TRBD2 (5 bases). CDR1 and CDR2 from the germline V gene are SGHTA and FQGTGA. The CDR3 length is 13 residues. V lost 5 bases and J lost 1, with 8 bases in between. The CDR3 DNA reads TGTGCCAGCAGCGCTAGCCTCCAAGAGACCCAGTACTTC. It encodes CASSASLQETQYF.

The chain couples TRBV2 to TRBJ2-1; TRBD2 matches 9 bases. The V gene end was trimmed by 8 bases and the J gene end by 9 bases; junction bases not matched to a gene: 11. Per the germline V gene, CDR1 is SNHLY and CDR2 is FYNNEI. CDR3 length: 14 amino acids. The CDR3 protein is CASLGLAGFGEQFF. The CDR3, as DNA: TGTGCCAGCCTGGGCCTAGCGGGGTTCGGTGAGCAGTTCTTC.

This clone was recorded once. Different DNA sequences within this sample yield the same CDR3. This sequence joins TRBV5-1 and TRBJ2-7; 9 nucleotides agree with TRBD1. Germline CDR1 reads SGHRS; CDR2 reads YFSETQ. The CDR3 is 14 residues long. With 3 bases clipped from V and 3 bases from J, the junction kept 4 bases outside the gene matches. The CDR3: CASSSGQGGYEQYF. The CDR3 DNA is TGCGCCAGCAGCTCGGGACAGGGTGGCTACGAGCAGTACTTC.

The genes are TRBV10-1 and TRBJ2-5, with a tentative D call TRBD2 (5 bases). The CDR3 has 12 amino acids. Germline V gives CDR1 WNHNN, CDR2 SYGVQD (reference sequence). The V end lost 2 bases, the J end lost 4 bases, and 5 bases lay between the germline ends. CDR3 sequence (DNA): TGCGCCAGCAGTGAGGGAGGAGAGACCCAGTACTTC. This gives the protein CASSEGGETQYF.

The rearrangement links TRBV6-5 to TRBJ2-1; D is unresolved. Trimming cost V 4 bases and J 6 bases, with 13 bases left between them. CDR1 is MNHEY, CDR2 SVGAGI, per germline. This CDR3 has 14 residues. This CDR3 is CASSLAQPGNEQFF. DNA for the CDR3: TGTGCCAGCAGTTTGGCCCAGCCGGGCAATGAGCAGTTCTTC.

The V call is TRBV9, the J call TRBJ1-1, with D possibly matching TRBD1 (5 bases). Germline CDR1 and CDR2: SGDLS and YYNGEE. Trimming left V 0 bases short and J 2 bases short, with 11 bases between. The CDR3 consists of 15 residues. DNA of the CDR3: TGTGCCAGCAGCGTAGGTGGCAGGGTAAACACTGAAGCTTTCTTT. The encoded protein is CASSVGGRVNTEAFF. Using reference TRBV9 and TRBJ1-1 for the parts outside the CDR3, the full variable domain is DSGVTQTPKHLITATGQRVTLRCSPRSGDLSVYWYQQSLDQGLQFLIQYYNGEERAKGNILERFSAQQFPDLHSELNLSSLELGDSALYFCASSVGGRVNTEAFFGQGTRLTVV.

V and J are TRBV2 and TRBJ1-5; no clear D. In germline, CDR1 is SNHLY, CDR2 FYNNEI. The CDR3 loop spans 15 amino acids. The V gene lost 6 bases and the J gene lost 6 bases, with 18 bases spanning the gap. The CDR3 reads CASSGEALQGQPQHF. The CDR3, as DNA: TGTGCCAGCAGCGGGGAGGCACTTCAAGGTCAGCCCCAGCATTTT. Filled out from reference TRBV2 and TRBJ1-5, the complete variable domain reads EPEVTQTPSHQVTQMGQEVILRCVPISNHLYFYWYRQILGQKVEFLVSFYNNEISEKSEIFDDQFSVERPDGSNFTLKIRSTKLEDSAMYFCASSGEALQGQPQHFGDGTRLSIL.

In this sample, this clone turned up a few times. This chain joins TRBV11-2 and TRBJ2-2, with 8 nucleotides matching TRBD2. CDR1 and CDR2 from the germline V gene are SGHAT and FQNNGV. V was pared by 4 bases and J by 5 bases, with 12 bases of the junction left unmatched. The CDR3 spans 17 residues. CDR3 nucleotides: TGTGCCAGCAGCTCCAGCCGGGGCGGGAGGAAGACCGGGGAGCTGTTTTTT. Its translation: CASSSSRGGRKTGELFF.

The V call is TRBV9, the J call TRBJ2-2; D is perhaps TRBD2 (6 bases). The CDR3 is 16 residues long. In germline, CDR1 is SGDLS, CDR2 YYNGEE. Trimming took off 6 bases at V and 3 bases at J, with 18 bases between the two ends. The CDR3 is CASTTDLSGHTGELFF. The CDR3 DNA sequence: TGTGCCAGCACCACTGACCTAAGCGGGCACACCGGGGAGCTGTTTTTT.

The chain combines TRBV4-1 with TRBJ1-3, with 7 bases fitting TRBD1. Trimming cost V 6 bases and J 0 bases; bases outside gene matches: 11. CDR3 length equals 17 residues. The germline gives CDR1 MGHRA, CDR2 YSYEKL. CDR3 coding DNA: TGCGCCAGCAGTCGTACTACAGGGGCCACCTCTGGAAACACCATATATTTT. It encodes CASSRTTGATSGNTIYF.